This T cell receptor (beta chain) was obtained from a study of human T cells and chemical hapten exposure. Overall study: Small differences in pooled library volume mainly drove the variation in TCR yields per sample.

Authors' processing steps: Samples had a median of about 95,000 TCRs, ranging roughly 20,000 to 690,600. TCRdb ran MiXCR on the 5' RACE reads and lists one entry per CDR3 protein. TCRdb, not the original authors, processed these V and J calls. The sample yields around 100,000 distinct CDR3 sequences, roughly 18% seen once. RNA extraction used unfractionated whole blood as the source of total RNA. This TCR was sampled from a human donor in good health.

The CDR3 sequence is CATSGTGVNEQFF. The DNA for the CDR3 is TGTGCCACCTCCGGGACAGGCGTCAATGAGCAGTTCTTC. The V gene is TRBV14, the J gene TRBJ2-1; 8 bases match TRBD1. The CDR3 contains 13 residues. Germline CDR1 is SGHDN and CDR2 is FVKESK. After removal of 10 bases from V and 6 bases from J, the junction contained 8 bases not matched to a gene.